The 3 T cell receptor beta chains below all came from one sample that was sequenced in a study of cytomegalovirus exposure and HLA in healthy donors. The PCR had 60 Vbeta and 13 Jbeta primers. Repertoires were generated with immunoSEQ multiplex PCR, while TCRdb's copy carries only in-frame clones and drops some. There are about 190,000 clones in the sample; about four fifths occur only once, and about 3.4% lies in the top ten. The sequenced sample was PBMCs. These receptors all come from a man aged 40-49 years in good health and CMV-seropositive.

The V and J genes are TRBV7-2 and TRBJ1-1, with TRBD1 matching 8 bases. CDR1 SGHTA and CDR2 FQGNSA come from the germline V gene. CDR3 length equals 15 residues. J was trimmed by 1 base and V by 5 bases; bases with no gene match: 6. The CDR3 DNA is TGTGCCAGCAGCAACGACAGGGGAGGGAACACTGAAGCTTTCTTT. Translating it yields CASSNDRGGNTEAFF. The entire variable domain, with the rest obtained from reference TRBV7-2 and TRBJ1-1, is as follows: GAGVSQSPSNKVTEKGKDVELRCDPISGHTALYWYRQSLGQGLEFLIYFQGNSAPDKSGLPSDRFSAERTGGSVSTLTIQRTQQEDSAVYLCASSNDRGGNTEAFFGQGTRLTVV.

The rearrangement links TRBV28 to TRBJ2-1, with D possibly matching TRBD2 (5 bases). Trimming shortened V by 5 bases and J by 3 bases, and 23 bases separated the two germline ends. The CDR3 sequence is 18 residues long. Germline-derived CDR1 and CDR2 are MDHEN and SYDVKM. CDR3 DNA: TGTGCCAGCAGTCTTAGGGAGATCAGCACCCCCATCTACAATGAGCAGTTCTTC. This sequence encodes CASSLREISTPIYNEQFF.

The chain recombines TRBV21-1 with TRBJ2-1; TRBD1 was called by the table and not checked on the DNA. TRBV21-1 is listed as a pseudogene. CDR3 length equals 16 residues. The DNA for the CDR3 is TGTGCCAGCAGCAATCCTACAGGGGGCCCCTACAATGAGCAGTTCTTC. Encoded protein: CASSNPTGGPYNEQFF.